In its sample, the clone carrying this TCR beta chain was seen a few times. No antigen is known for it. The sample originates from a study of CD8+CD57+ T cells in acquired aplastic anemia. Study information: CD4+ and CD8+ cells, once sorted, gave DNA averaging roughly 3 ug.

TCR beta VDJ and CDR3 profiling used genomic DNA as template. TCRdb fed the reads into MiXCR, producing one record per CDR3 protein. The repertoire holds about 190,000 distinct CDR3 sequences, with approximately 49% as singletons. Study results and limitations: Fewer than 35 shared CD8+ CDR3s appeared highly expressed within patients' immunodominant clones. No significant patient-versus-control difference appeared in CD8+ Simpson's diversity.

Trimming cost V 5 bases and J 5 bases, with 12 bases left between them. This CDR3 has 13 amino acids. Germline V gene lookup returns CDR1 KGHDR and CDR2 SFDVKD. The sequencing input was sorted CD4+, CD8+, or CD8+CD57+ T cells (not recorded which) from PBMCs. This clonotype was sampled from a human donor in good health, serving as a control. V gene TRBV24-1 combines with J gene TRBJ2-7; TRBD1 or TRBD2 may be the D gene (6 bases each). The CDR3, as DNA: TGTGCCACCAGTGTCGGGAGACAGGACGAGCAGTACTTC. Translated, it gives CATSVGRQDEQYF.